The 5 T cell receptor beta chains below come from one sample, sequenced in a study of identical twins. TCRdb re-called the 5' RACE reads with MiXCR, one entry per CDR3 protein. This sample yields about 200,000 distinct CDR3 sequences, of which 6% to 7% are seen a single time; roughly 14% belongs to the top ten. These records were also assigned to another study, of T cells expressing NK-cell markers.

The sequenced material came from CD8+ T cells sorted from blood. These receptors all come from a woman between 18 and 29 years old in good health.

The chain carries TRBV7-8 and TRBJ2-3, with 14 bases identical to TRBD2. V gave up 5 bases and J gave up 1 base; unmatched junction bases: 5. Germline assignment: CDR1 SGHVS and CDR2 FQNEAQ. This CDR3 contains 17 residues. The CDR3 coding sequence is TGTGCCAGCAGCCTACTGACTAGCGGGGGGGGCACAGATACGCAGTATTTT. Translated, it gives CASSLLTSGGGTDTQYF.

This clonotype was detected many times. The chain links TRBV6-2 or TRBV6-3 to TRBJ2-1; D gene unclear. CDR3 length: 15 amino acids. Trimming stripped 6 bases from V and 0 bases from J, with 12 bases between. Germline lookup yields CDR1 MNHEY and CDR2 SVGEGT. The DNA of the CDR3 is TGTGCCAGCAGACGCCCCCGGAGCTCCTACAATGAGCAGTTCTTC. This gives the protein CASRRPRSSYNEQFF.

In this sample, this clonotype turned up many times. V gene TRBV2 combines with J gene TRBJ2-1, with TRBD2 as a possible D gene (5 bases). The V end was cut by 3 bases, the J end by 8 bases, with 11 bases between. The CDR3 extends over 13 amino acids. Per the germline V gene, CDR1 is SNHLY and CDR2 is FYNNEI. The CDR3: CASSDGLADEQFF. CDR3 nucleotide sequence: TGTGCCAGCAGTGACGGGCTAGCTGATGAGCAGTTCTTC.

This rearrangement joins TRBV7-8 to TRBJ2-5; D might be TRBD2 (6 bases). The CDR3 has 19 amino acids. Germline-derived CDR1 and CDR2 are SGHVS and FQNEAQ. The ends were cut back, 1 base at V and 2 bases at J, with 23 bases in the middle. The DNA for the CDR3 is TGTGCCAGCAGCTTAGGATTGACGAGGGCGGGGAGGTTACAAGAGACCCAGTACTTC. Translation gives CASSLGLTRAGRLQETQYF.

The rearrangement uses TRBV12-3 or TRBV12-4 and TRBJ1-2; 7 bases fit TRBD1. Trimming removed 6 bases from V and 8 bases from J; junction bases left unmatched: 9. The CDR3 covers 13 residues. CDR3 protein: CASRPPGQRGYTF. DNA of the CDR3: TGTGCCAGCAGGCCACCGGGACAGAGGGGCTACACCTTC.